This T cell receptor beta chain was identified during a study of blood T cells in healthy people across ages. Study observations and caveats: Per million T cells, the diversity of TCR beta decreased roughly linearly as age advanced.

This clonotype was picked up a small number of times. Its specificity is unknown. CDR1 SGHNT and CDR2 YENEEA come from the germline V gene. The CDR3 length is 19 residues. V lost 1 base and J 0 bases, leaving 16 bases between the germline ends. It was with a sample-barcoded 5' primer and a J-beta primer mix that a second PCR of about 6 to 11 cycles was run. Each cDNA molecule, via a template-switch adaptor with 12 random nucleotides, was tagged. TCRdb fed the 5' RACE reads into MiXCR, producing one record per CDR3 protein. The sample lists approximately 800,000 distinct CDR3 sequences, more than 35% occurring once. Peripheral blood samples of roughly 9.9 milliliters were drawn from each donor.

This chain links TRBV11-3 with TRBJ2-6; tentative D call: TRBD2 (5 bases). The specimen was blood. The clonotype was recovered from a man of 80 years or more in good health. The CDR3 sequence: CASSLGGSSSISGANVLTF. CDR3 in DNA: TGTGCCAGCAGCTTAGGAGGGTCCAGTAGTATCTCTGGGGCCAACGTCCTGACTTTC. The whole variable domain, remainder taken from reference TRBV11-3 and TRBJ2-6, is EAGVVQSPRYKIIEKKQPVAFWCNPISGHNTLYWYLQNLGQGPELLIRYENEEAVDDSQLPKDRFSAERLKGVDSTLKIQPAELGDSAVYLCASSLGGSSSISGANVLTFGAGSRLTVL.